This T cell receptor beta chain was identified in a study of T-cell memory formation after mild COVID-19. As for the study in general: The two donors had largely donor-specific TCR clusters. Study-wide points: Pre-infection memory harbored some responding clones, suggesting cross-reactive memory joined.

Germline V gene sequence: CDR1 SGHRS, CDR2 YFSETQ. The CDR3 covers 15 residues. Trimming removed 4 bases from V and 5 bases from J; junction bases left unmatched: 3. TCR alpha and TCR beta cDNA libraries carrying sample barcodes and UMIs were produced by 5'RACE using constant-segment primers. Using its own MiXCR run on the 5' RACE reads, TCRdb lists one record per CDR3 protein. The table records around 390,000 distinct CDR3 sequences, about 15% of them present only once. About this clonotype: The antigen is unknown.

The V and J genes are TRBV5-1 and TRBJ2-1; TRBD2 matches 13 bases. The origin of this receptor is a man between 18 and 29 years old who had mild COVID-19 (a few samples of this study predate the infection). Cell type and time point are not known. The source material was PBMCs or a T cell subset sorted from them (not recorded which). The CDR3, as DNA: TGCGCCAGCAGCAGGGGACTAGCGGGGCACAATGAGCAGTTCTTC. As protein: CASSRGLAGHNEQFF.